A selection of T cell receptor beta chains follows, all from one sample in a study of blood T cells in healthy people across ages. MiXCR, applied by TCRdb to the 5' RACE reads, yields one record per CDR3 protein. The sample records roughly 680,000 distinct CDR3 sequences, about 21% being singletons. Sample: blood. These receptors were obtained from a man between 65 and 85 years old in good health. The CDR3 runs from the conserved cysteine through the conserved F or W. Fields, in order: J gene, clone size, V gene, D gene, CDR3 DNA, CDR3 protein. D genes are given only for firm matches. Rows give clone size only sometimes, using once, few, many, or a class for an expanded clone.

>TRBJ2-5|few|TRBV10-3|TRBD2
TGTGCCACATCCGGGCTAGCGGGAGTGCGGGAGCAGTACTTC
CATSGLAGVREQYF
>TRBJ2-7|NA|TRBV20-1|NA
TGCAGTGCTAGACCGACGGTGGCCTACGAGCAGTACTTC
CSARPTVAYEQYF
>TRBJ2-5|many|TRBV7-2|NA
TGTGCCAGCAGCAACCAGAGGACCCAGTACTTC
CASSNQRTQYF
>TRBJ2-2|NA|TRBV6-2/TRBV6-3|TRBD2
TGTGCCAGCAGTTACGCTACTAGCGGACTCACCGGGGAGCTGTTTTTT
CASSYATSGLTGELFF
>TRBJ2-5|NA|TRBV7-3|NA
TGTGCCAGCAGCTTATCCGTCAGCCAAGAGACCCAGTACTTC
CASSLSVSQETQYF
>TRBJ2-7|few|TRBV25-1|NA
TGTGCCAGCAGTGAATCCTGGGACTACGAGCAGTACTTC
CASSESWDYEQYF
>TRBJ2-1|NA|TRBV6-6|NA
TGTGCCACCAATACTGAGTACAATGAGCAGTTCTTC
CATNTEYNEQFF
>TRBJ1-5|NA|TRBV12-3/TRBV12-4|NA
TGTGCCAGCAGTTCGACAGCTACAGCACCCCAGCATTTT
CASSSTATAPQHF
>TRBJ2-1|NA|TRBV20-1|TRBD1
TGCAGTGCTAGGCGGGACAGGGCTTACAATGAGCAGTTCTTC
CSARRDRAYNEQFF
>TRBJ2-4|NA|TRBV7-2|TRBD2
TGTGCCAGCAGCCAAGATGGGACTAGCGGGCCGATAGCCAAAAACATTCAGTACTTC
CASSQDGTSGPIAKNIQYF
>TRBJ2-7|NA|TRBV6-2/TRBV6-3|NA
TGTGCCAGCAGTGATATAAACTACGAGCAGTACTTC
CASSDINYEQYF
>TRBJ2-7|NA|TRBV5-5|TRBD2
TGTGCCAGCAGCCCTGGGACTAGCGGGAGAAGCGAGCAGTACTTC
CASSPGTSGRSEQYF
>TRBJ2-3|few|TRBV4-3|NA
TGCGCCAGCGGCGGGATGTACACAGATACGCAGTATTTT
CASGGMYTDTQYF
>TRBJ1-2|NA|TRBV29-1|TRBD1
TGCAGCTTTCAGACAGGGGTAAACTATGGCTACACCTTC
CSFQTGVNYGYTF
>TRBJ2-1|once|TRBV6-5|NA
TGTGCCAGCAGACAGGAGATTCGGTACAATGAGCAGTTCTTC
CASRQEIRYNEQFF
>TRBJ2-1|once|TRBV19|NA
TGTGCCAGTAGCCGAAGAGAGGGTTCTGAGCAGTTCTTC
CASSRREGSEQFF
>TRBJ2-1|NA|TRBV20-1|TRBD2
TGCAGTGCTAGAGATCCGGGAGGGTCCTACAATGAGCAGTTCTTC
CSARDPGGSYNEQFF
>TRBJ1-6|few|TRBV9|TRBD1
TGTGCCAGCAGCGCAGAGGGACAGCACGGGCATAATTCACCCCTCCACTTT
CASSAEGQHGHNSPLHF
>TRBJ1-1|few|TRBV4-1|NA
TGCGCCAGCAGCCCCAGCGGGGGGCCTGGGGACACTGAAGCTTTCTTT
CASSPSGGPGDTEAFF
>TRBJ2-4|NA|TRBV30|NA
TGTGCCTGGGCCTTCGTAGCCAAAAACATTCAGTACTTC
CAWAFVAKNIQYF
>TRBJ2-7|NA|TRBV7-9|TRBD1
TGTGCCAGCAGCCACGGACAGGGGCGATACGAGCAGTACTTC
CASSHGQGRYEQYF
>TRBJ1-1|few|TRBV18|TRBD1
TGTGCCAGCTCACTACAGGGGAGTAGCACTGAAGCTTTCTTT
CASSLQGSSTEAFF
>TRBJ2-1|NA|TRBV7-8|TRBD1
TGTGCCAGCAGCTTCAAGGGGGCCCCGCAGTTCTTC
CASSFKGAPQFF
>TRBJ2-3|NA|TRBV3-1|NA
TGTGCCAGCAGCTCCCGGACTACCCTTAGCACAGATACGCAGTATTTT
CASSSRTTLSTDTQYF
>TRBJ2-1|many|TRBV5-1|TRBD2
TGCGCCAGCAGCTCACCAGGAGGAGCGGGAGTGAAAAATGAGCAGTTCTTC
CASSSPGGAGVKNEQFF
>TRBJ1-2|many|TRBV29-1|TRBD1
TGCAGCGTTGAGGGACAGGGGGCGCCCAACTATGGCTACACCTTC
CSVEGQGAPNYGYTF
>TRBJ2-7|NA|TRBV11-2|NA
TGTGCCAGCAGCTTGGCGCTAAAGACCTACGAGCAGTACTTC
CASSLALKTYEQYF
>TRBJ2-5|many|TRBV12-3/TRBV12-4|NA
TGTGCCAGCAGTTTTAACGGCGAGACCCAGTACTTC
CASSFNGETQYF
>TRBJ1-6|many|TRBV5-1|TRBD1
TGCGCCAGCAGCTTGTCAGGACAGGGGAATAATTCACCCCTCCACTTT
CASSLSGQGNNSPLHF
>TRBJ2-1|many|TRBV4-1|TRBD2
TGCGCCAGCAGCCAAGACTTCCGGGATGTCTTTACTAGCGGACCAGTTGGGGTTGAGCAGTTCTTC
CASSQDFRDVFTSGPVGVEQFF
>TRBJ1-6|few|TRBV12-3/TRBV12-4|NA
TGTGCCAGCAGTTTCAAAGGGAATTCACCCCTCCACTTT
CASSFKGNSPLHF
>TRBJ1-5|few|TRBV20-1|NA
TGCAGTGCACTTGGGCAGGCGAGCAATCAGCCCCAGCATTTT
CSALGQASNQPQHF
>TRBJ2-5|many|TRBV29-1|NA
TGCAGCGTTGTGGGGGGCGAAGAGACCCAGTACTTC
CSVVGGEETQYF
>TRBJ2-2|NA|TRBV27|NA
TGTGCCAGCAGTTTATCACACAACGCGAACACCGGGGAGCTGTTTTTT
CASSLSHNANTGELFF
>TRBJ2-3|many|TRBV10-3|NA
TGTGCCATTAGCCGTTCAGATACGCAGTATTTT
CAISRSDTQYF
>TRBJ2-7|few|TRBV6-2/TRBV6-3|TRBD2
TGTGCCAGCAGAGCTAGCGGACCCTACGAGCAGTACTTC
CASRASGPYEQYF
>TRBJ1-1|few|TRBV7-2|NA
TGTGCCAGTGCTAGGGAAATGAACACTGAAGCTTTCTTT
CASAREMNTEAFF
>TRBJ2-7|NA|TRBV12-3/TRBV12-4|TRBD1
TGTGCCAGCAGTCTACCGGGACAGGGTTCCGCCGAGCAGTACTTC
CASSLPGQGSAEQYF
>TRBJ2-7|many|TRBV3-1|TRBD1
TGTGCCAGCAGCCACGGGACAGGGAGCGAGCAGTACTTC
CASSHGTGSEQYF
>TRBJ2-1|few|TRBV4-2|NA
TGTGCCAGCAGCCCCGCGGGCGGGGAAGCCAATGAGCAGTTCTTC
CASSPAGGEANEQFF
>TRBJ1-1|NA|TRBV7-2|NA
TGTGCCAGCAGCTTCCCCTCGAAGGTGGACACTGAAGCTTTCTTT
CASSFPSKVDTEAFF